The sequence of this T cell receptor (beta chain) was determined in a study of cytomegalovirus exposure and HLA in healthy donors. The PCR contained 60 Vbeta and 13 Jbeta primers. TCRdb's table, derived via immunoSEQ multiplex PCR, lists solely in-frame clones and lacks some. Of 110,000 or so clones in the sample, approximately 74% were seen once. CDR3 length: 16 amino acids. Germline CDR1 reads SGHTA; CDR2 reads FQGNSA. Losses at the gene ends were 4 bases for V and 2 bases for J; bases not matched to a gene: 3. The V call is TRBV7-2, the J call TRBJ2-7, with TRBD2 matching 15 bases. The sequenced material came from PBMCs. The sequence came from a woman in her 40s in good health and CMV-seropositive. The CDR3 nucleotides are TGTGCCAGCAGCTCACGGACTAGCGGGGGGGCCTACGAGCAGTACTTC. Its protein product is CASSSRTSGGAYEQYF. The full variable domain, rest sourced from reference TRBV7-2 and TRBJ2-7, is GAGVSQSPSNKVTEKGKDVELRCDPISGHTALYWYRQSLGQGLEFLIYFQGNSAPDKSGLPSDRFSAERTGGSVSTLTIQRTQQEDSAVYLCASSSRTSGGAYEQYFGPGTRLTVT.